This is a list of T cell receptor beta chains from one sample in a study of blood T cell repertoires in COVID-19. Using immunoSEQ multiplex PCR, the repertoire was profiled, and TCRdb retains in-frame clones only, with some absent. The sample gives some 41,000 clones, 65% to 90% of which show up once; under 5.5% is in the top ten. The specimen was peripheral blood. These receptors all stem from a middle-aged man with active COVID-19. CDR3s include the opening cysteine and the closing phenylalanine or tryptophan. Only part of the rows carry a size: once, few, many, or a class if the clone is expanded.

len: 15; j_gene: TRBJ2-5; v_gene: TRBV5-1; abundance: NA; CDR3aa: CASSLALRVGETQYF
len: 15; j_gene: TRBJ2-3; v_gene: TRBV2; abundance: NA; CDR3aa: CASSRQGARTDTQYF
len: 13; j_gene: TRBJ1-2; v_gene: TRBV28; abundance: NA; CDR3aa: CASSLPGQGTYTF
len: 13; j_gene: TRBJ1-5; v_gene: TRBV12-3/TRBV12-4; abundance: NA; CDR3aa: CASGTGRDQPQHF
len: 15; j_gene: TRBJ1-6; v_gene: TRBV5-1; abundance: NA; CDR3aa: CASSLRQGWDSPLHF
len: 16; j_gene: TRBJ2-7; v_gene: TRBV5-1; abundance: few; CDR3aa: CASSSQFPGTAYEQYF
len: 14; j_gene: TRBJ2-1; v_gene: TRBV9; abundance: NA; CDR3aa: CASSVDAGLNEQFF
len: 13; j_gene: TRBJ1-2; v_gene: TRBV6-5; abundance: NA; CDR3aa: CASNSGTGFGYTF
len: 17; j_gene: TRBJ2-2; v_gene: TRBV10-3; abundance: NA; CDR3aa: CAISDWSSGSHTGELFF
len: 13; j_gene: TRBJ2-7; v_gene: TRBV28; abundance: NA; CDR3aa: CASSPSGWGEQYF
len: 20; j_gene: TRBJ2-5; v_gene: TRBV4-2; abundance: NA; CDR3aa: CASSQEGFTSGRSYQETQYF
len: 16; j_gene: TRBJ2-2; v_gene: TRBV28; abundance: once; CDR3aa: CASSLRLAGVTGELFF
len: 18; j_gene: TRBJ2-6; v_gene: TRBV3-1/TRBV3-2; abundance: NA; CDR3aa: CASSAMDRGIAGANVLTF
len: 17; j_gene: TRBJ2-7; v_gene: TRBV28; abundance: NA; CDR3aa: CASSLFRVGGPSYEQYF
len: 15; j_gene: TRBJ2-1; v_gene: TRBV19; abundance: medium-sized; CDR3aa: CASSISSGSLNEQFF
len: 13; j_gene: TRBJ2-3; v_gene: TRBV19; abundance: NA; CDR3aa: CASSTGAPDTQYF
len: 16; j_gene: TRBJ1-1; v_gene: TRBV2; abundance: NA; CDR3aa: CASSDRGLGVGTEAFF
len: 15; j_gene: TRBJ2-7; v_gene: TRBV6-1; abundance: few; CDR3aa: CASSEIAGGAYEQYF
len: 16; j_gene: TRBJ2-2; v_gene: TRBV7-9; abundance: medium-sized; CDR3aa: CASSPPAGENTGELFF
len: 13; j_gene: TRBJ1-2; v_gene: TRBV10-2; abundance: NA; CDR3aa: CASSDRGNYGYTF
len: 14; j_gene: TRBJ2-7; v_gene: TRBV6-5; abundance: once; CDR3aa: CASTTGTGPYEQYF
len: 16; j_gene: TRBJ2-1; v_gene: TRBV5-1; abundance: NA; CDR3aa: CASISGTSGFYNEQFF
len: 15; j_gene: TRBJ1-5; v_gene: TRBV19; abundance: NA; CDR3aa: CASSVTRRSDQPQHF
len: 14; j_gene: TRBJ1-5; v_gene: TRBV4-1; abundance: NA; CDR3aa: CASSQGQFNQPQHF
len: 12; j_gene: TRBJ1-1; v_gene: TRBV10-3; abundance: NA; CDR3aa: CAIGQGLAEAFF
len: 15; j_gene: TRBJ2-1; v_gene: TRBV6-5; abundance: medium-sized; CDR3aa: CASTQTSEAYNEQFF
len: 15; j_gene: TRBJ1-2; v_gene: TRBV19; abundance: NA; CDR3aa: CASSIVPTGNYGYTF
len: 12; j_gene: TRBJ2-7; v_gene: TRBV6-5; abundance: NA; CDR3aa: CASRGAAREQYF
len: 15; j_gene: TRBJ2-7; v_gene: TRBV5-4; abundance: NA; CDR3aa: CASSRWPGERVEQYF
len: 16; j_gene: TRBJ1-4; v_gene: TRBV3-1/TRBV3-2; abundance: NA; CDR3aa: CASSQGGAGRDEKLFF
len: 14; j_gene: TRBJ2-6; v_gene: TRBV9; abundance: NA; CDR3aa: CASSPLSGANVLTF
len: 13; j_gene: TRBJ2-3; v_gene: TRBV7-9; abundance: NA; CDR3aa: CAIDRDSTDTQYF
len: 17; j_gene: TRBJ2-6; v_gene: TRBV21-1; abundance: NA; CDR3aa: CASTRLGPGSGANVLTF
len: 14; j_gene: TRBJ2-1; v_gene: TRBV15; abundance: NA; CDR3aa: CATSRDRATNEQFF
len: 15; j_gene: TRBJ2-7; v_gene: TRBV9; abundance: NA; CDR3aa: CASSGGEGITHEQYF
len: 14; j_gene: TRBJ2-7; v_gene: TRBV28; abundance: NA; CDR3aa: CASNPLTNYYEQYF
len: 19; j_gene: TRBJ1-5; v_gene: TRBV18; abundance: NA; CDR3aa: CASSPRAVLHPTGNQPQHF
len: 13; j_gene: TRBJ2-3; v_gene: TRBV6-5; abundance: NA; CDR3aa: CASKRDPTDTQYF
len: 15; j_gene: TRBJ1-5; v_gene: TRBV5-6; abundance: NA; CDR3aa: CASSLVAVSNQPQHF
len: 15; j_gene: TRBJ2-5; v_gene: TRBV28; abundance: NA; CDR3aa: CASSSLTSGSETQYF
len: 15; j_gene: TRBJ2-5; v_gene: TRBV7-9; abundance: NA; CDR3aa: CASSFNRVLEETQYF
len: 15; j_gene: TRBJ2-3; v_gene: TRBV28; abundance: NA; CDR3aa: CASSLSWGDTDTQYF
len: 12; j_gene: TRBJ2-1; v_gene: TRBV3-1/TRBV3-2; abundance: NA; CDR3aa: CASARQNNEQFF
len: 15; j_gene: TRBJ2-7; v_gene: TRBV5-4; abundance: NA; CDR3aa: CASSLQGSWSYEQYF
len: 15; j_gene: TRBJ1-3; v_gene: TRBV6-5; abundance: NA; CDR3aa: CASSSLAASGNTIYF
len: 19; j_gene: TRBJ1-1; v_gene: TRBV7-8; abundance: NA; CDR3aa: CASSSLGQGIILANTEAFF
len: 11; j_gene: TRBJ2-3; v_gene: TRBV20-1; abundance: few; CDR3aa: CSALYPDTQYF
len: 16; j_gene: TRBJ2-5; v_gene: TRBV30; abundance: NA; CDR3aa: CAWSVLAGGPGETQYF
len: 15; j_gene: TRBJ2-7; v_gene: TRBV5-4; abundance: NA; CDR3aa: CASSLVTGGPGVQYF
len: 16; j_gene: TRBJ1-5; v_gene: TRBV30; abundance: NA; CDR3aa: CAWSVQGAVGNQPQHF
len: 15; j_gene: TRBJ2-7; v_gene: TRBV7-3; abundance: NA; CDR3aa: CASSLVVGVIGEQYF